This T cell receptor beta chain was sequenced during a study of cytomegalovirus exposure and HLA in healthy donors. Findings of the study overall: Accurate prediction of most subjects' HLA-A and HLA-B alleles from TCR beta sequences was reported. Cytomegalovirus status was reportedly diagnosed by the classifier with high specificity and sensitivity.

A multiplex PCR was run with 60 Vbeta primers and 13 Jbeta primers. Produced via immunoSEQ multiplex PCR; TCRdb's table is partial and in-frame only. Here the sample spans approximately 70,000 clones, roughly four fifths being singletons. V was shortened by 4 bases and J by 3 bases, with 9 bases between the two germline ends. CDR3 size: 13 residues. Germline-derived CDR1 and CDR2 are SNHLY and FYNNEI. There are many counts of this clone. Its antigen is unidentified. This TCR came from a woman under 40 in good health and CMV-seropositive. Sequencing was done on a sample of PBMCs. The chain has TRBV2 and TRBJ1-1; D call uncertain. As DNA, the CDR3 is TGTGCCAGCAGTGGGGCGGGTTACACTGAAGCTTTCTTT. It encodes CASSGAGYTEAFF. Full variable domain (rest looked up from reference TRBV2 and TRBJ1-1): EPEVTQTPSHQVTQMGQEVILRCVPISNHLYFYWYRQILGQKVEFLVSFYNNEISEKSEIFDDQFSVERPDGSNFTLKIRSTKLEDSAMYFCASSGAGYTEAFFGQGTRLTVV.